This TCR beta chain came from a study of cytomegalovirus exposure and HLA in healthy donors. PCR primers comprised 60 Vbeta and 13 Jbeta primers. The protocol was immunoSEQ multiplex PCR, while the TCRdb copy is restricted to in-frame clones and leaves out a portion. The table includes some 90,000 clones, 81% detected once. CDR1 is SSHAT, CDR2 FNYEAQ, per germline (reference sequence). The CDR3 loop spans 14 amino acids. The study's findings and limits: Most observed TCR sequences were rare, whereas some public TCRs were detected in many donors. The study put about 180 TCR beta chains on its list as cytomegalovirus-associated.

With regard to this clone: The antigen is not known. One end of the junction fails to match germline, which may point to a read error.

This receptor was identified in a woman aged 70 to 79 in good health and CMV-seropositive. Source material: PBMCs. This rearrangement joins TRBV7-7 to TRBJ2-5; perhaps TRBD1 as D (7 bases). The DNA for the CDR3 is TGTGCTAGCAGCCCTAGACAGGGAGGAGAGACCCAGTACTTC. It yields the protein CASSPRQGGETQYF.